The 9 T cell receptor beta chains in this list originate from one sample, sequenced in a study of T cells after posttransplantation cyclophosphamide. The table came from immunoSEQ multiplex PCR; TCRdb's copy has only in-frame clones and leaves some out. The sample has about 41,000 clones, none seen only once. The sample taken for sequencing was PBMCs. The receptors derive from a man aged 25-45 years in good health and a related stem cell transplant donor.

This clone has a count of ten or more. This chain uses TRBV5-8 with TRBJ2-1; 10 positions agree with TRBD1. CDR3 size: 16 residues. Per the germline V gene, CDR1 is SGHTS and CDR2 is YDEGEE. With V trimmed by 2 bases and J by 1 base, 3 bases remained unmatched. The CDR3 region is CASSLPGQGSYNEQFF. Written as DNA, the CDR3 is TGTGCCAGCAGCTTACCGGGACAGGGGTCCTACAATGAGCAGTTCTTC. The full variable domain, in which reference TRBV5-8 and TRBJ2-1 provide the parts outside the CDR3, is EAGVTQSPTHLIKTRGQQATLRCSPISGHTSVYWYQQALGLGLQFLLWYDEGEERNRGNFPPRFSGRQFPNYSSELNVNALELEDSALYLCASSLPGQGSYNEQFFGPGTRLTVL.

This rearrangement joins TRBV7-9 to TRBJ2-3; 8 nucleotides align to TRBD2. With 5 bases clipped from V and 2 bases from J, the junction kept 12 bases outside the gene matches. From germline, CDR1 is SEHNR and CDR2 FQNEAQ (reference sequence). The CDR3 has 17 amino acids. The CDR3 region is CASSAGGVRAITDTQYF. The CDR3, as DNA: TGTGCCAGCAGCGCGGGGGGAGTCAGAGCCATCACAGATACGCAGTATTTT.

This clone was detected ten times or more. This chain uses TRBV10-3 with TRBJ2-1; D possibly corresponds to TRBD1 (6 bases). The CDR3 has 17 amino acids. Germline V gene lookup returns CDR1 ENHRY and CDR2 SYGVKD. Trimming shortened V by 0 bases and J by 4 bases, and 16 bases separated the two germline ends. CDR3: CAISESGASNIYNEQFF. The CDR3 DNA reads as TGTGCCATCAGTGAGTCGGGGGCTAGCAATATTTACAATGAGCAGTTCTTC.

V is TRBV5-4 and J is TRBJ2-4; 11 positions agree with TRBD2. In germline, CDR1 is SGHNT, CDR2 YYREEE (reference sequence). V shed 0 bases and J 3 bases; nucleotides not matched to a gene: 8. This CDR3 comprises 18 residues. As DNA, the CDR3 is TGTGCCAGCAGCTTGGTATTAGCGGGGGGGCCGGGCAAAAACATTCAGTACTTC. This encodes CASSLVLAGGPGKNIQYF.

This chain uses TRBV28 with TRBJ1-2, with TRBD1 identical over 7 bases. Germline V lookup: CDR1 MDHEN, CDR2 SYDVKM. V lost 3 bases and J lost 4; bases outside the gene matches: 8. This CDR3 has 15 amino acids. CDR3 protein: CASSFRQGWGYGYTF. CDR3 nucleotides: TGTGCCAGCAGTTTCCGACAGGGTTGGGGCTATGGCTACACCTTC.

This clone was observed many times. In DNA, the CDR3 is TGTGCCAGCTCCCGACATACGGGACAGGGTAACACCATATATTTT. Protein product: CASSRHTGQGNTIYF. The V gene is TRBV6-1, the J gene TRBJ1-3; 9 bases line up with TRBD1. V lost 8 bases and J lost 7; bases outside the gene matches: 12. The CDR3 extends over 15 amino acids. In germline, CDR1 is MNHNS, CDR2 SASEGT.

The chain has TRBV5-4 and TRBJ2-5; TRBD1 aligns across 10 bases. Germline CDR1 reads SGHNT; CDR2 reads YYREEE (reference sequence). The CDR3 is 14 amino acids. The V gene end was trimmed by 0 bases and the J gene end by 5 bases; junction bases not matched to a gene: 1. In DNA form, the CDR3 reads TGTGCCAGCAGCTTGGTGGGACAGGGGGAGACCCAGTACTTC. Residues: CASSLVGQGETQYF.

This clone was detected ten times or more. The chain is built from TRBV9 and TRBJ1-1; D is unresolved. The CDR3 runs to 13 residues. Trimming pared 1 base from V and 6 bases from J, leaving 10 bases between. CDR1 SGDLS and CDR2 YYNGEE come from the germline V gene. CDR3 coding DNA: TGTGCCAGCAGCGTAAAGCCTACCGCTGAAGCTTTCTTT. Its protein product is CASSVKPTAEAFF.

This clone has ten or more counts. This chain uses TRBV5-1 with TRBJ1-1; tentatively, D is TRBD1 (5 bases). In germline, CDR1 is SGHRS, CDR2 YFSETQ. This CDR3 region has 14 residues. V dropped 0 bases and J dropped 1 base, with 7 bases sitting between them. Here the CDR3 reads CASSLGQTNTEAFF. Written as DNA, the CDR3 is TGCGCCAGCAGCTTGGGACAGACGAACACTGAAGCTTTCTTT.